A selection of T cell receptor beta chains follows, all from one sample in a study of T cell repertoires in cytomegalovirus infection. One entry per CDR3 protein, called by TCRdb with MiXCR from the reads. The sample has hundreds of thousands of distinct CDR3 sequences, around 30% seen once. Their specific antigens are unknown. The sample here was cultured PBMCs, taken from culture after CMV antigen stimulation. The source of these receptors is a human donor in good health (CMV status not recorded). Some clones in this sample may be carry-over from other donors' samples. The CDR3 runs from the conserved cysteine through the conserved F or W. A D gene is named only where the DNA matches it firmly. Expanded clones are given a class, and other clones once, few, many or no size at all.

clone_size	d_call	v_call	j_call	cdr3_aa	cdr3_nt
once	TRBD1	TRBV6-6	TRBJ2-5	CASSYPGTGAQETQYF	TGTGCCAGCAGTTACCCTGGGACAGGGGCCCAAGAGACCCAGTACTTC
.	.	TRBV11-2	TRBJ2-7	CASSQARDAAIAYEQYF	TGTGCCAGCAGCCAGGCCAGGGACGCTGCGATCGCCTACGAGCAGTACTTC
few	TRBD1	TRBV6-1	TRBJ2-5	CASSVTGAETQYF	TGTGCCAGCAGTGTTACAGGGGCAGAGACCCAGTACTTC
few	.	TRBV14	TRBJ1-4	CASSQDPKASEKLFF	TGTGCCAGCAGCCAAGATCCGAAGGCGTCCGAAAAACTGTTTTTT
.	.	TRBV7-2	TRBJ2-5	CASSHRVETQYF	TGTGCCAGCAGCCACAGGGTGGAGACCCAGTACTTC
.	.	TRBV6-8	TRBJ2-3	CASSRPGVTDTQYF	TGTGCCAGCAGCCGTCCTGGGGTCACAGATACGCAGTATTTT
.	.	TRBV19	TRBJ1-3	CPDQTGPGNTIYF	TGCCCAGATCAAACAGGGCCTGGAAACACCATATATTTT
few	.	TRBV10-3	TRBJ1-1	CAISELNTEAFF	TGTGCCATCAGTGAGTTAAACACTGAAGCTTTCTTT
.	TRBD1	TRBV5-4	TRBJ1-1	CASSGQGAGDTEAFF	TGTGCCAGCAGCGGACAGGGGGCCGGGGACACTGAAGCTTTCTTT
few	.	TRBV7-2	TRBJ2-1	CASSLGPNSYNEQFF	TGTGCCAGCAGCTTAGGTCCCAACTCCTACAATGAGCAGTTCTTC
.	.	TRBV6-1	TRBJ2-7	CASGTGTFPYEQYF	TGTGCCAGCGGGACCGGGACTTTTCCCTACGAGCAGTACTTC
.	.	TRBV4-1	TRBJ1-1	CASSRGLSLNTEAFF	TGCGCCAGCAGCCGGGGACTGAGCCTGAACACTGAAGCTTTCTTT
.	TRBD2	TRBV7-2	TRBJ2-2	CASSPRQRDFLWTGELFF	TGTGCCAGCAGCCCACGGCAGCGGGATTTCCTTTGGACCGGGGAGCTGTTTTTT
.	.	TRBV19	TRBJ1-4	CASNEFDSATNEKLFF	TGTGCCAGTAATGAATTCGACAGCGCAACTAATGAAAAACTGTTTTTT
.	TRBD2	TRBV4-3	TRBJ2-1	CGSSQDIGLAAPYNEQFF	TGCGGCAGCAGCCAAGACATCGGACTAGCGGCCCCCTACAATGAGCAGTTCTTC
.	.	TRBV28	TRBJ1-6	CASSPWTYNSPLHF	TGTGCCAGCAGTCCCTGGACCTATAATTCACCCCTCCACTTT
few	.	TRBV29-1	TRBJ2-3	CSVALSSRADTQYF	TGCAGCGTTGCACTCTCCTCCAGGGCAGATACGCAGTATTTT
.	TRBD2	TRBV7-2	TRBJ2-1	CASRSRGGGLSYNEQFF	TGTGCCAGCCGGTCCCGAGGCGGGGGGCTTTCCTACAATGAGCAGTTCTTC
few	.	TRBV6-1	TRBJ1-4	CASSESYIEKLFF	TGTGCCAGCAGTGAATCTTATATTGAAAAACTGTTTTTT
.	TRBD2	TRBV12-3/TRBV12-4	TRBJ2-5	CASSPSHYSGGPRAQYF	TGTGCCAGCAGTCCGTCCCACTACAGCGGGGGGCCCCGGGCCCAGTACTTC
.	.	TRBV7-8	TRBJ2-7	CASSPSKPEQYF	TGTGCCAGCAGCCCTTCGAAGCCCGAGCAGTACTTC
few	TRBD1	TRBV6-6	TRBJ1-1	CASSRTGKNTEAFF	TGTGCCAGCAGCCGGACAGGGAAGAACACTGAAGCTTTCTTT
.	.	TRBV10-3	TRBJ2-1	CAISDRGGYNEQFF	TGTGCCATCAGTGACAGGGGGGGGTACAATGAGCAGTTCTTC
few	.	TRBV6-1	TRBJ1-5	CASSVPASSETQHF	TGTGCCAGCAGTGTCCCCGCCAGTAGTGAGACCCAGCATTTT
few	.	TRBV12-3/TRBV12-4	TRBJ1-5	CASSLMEGQPQHF	TGTGCCAGCAGTTTGATGGAAGGTCAGCCCCAGCATTTT
.	.	TRBV6-2/TRBV6-3	TRBJ2-2	CASQWYIGELFF	TGTGCCAGCCAATGGTACATCGGGGAGCTGTTTTTT
.	.	TRBV10-3	TRBJ2-3	CAISEVEDTQYF	TGTGCCATCAGTGAGGTAGAGGATACGCAGTATTTT
few	TRBD2	TRBV19	TRBJ2-1	CANQTSGDGNEQFF	TGTGCCAACCAGACTAGCGGGGATGGGAATGAGCAGTTCTTC
many	.	TRBV7-2	TRBJ2-7	CASSLNRVREQYF	TGTGCCAGCAGCTTAAACCGAGTTAGGGAGCAGTACTTC
.	TRBD2	TRBV11-2	TRBJ2-1	CASSSPAGARNEQFF	TGTGCCAGCAGCTCGCCAGCGGGAGCCCGCAATGAGCAGTTCTTC
many	.	TRBV7-2	TRBJ2-3	CASSFGRDTQYF	TGTGCCAGCAGCTTCGGTCGAGATACGCAGTATTTT
few	.	TRBV12-3/TRBV12-4	TRBJ2-5	CASTSRDLVETQYF	TGTGCCAGCACCAGCCGGGACTTAGTAGAGACCCAGTACTTC
.	.	TRBV7-8	TRBJ1-1	CASSNWVGVKSAFF	TGTGCCAGCAGCAACTGGGTAGGGGTGAAGTCGGCTTTCTTT
many	.	TRBV7-2	TRBJ2-3	CASSLMQATDTQYF	TGTGCCAGCAGCTTAATGCAGGCCACAGATACGCAGTATTTT
few	TRBD2	TRBV4-1	TRBJ2-3	CASSPSGGLDTQYF	TGCGCCAGCAGTCCTAGCGGGGGGTTAGATACGCAGTATTTT
few	TRBD2	TRBV12-3/TRBV12-4	TRBJ2-5	CASSMGLAEETQYF	TGTGCCAGCAGTATGGGACTAGCGGAAGAGACCCAGTACTTC
many	.	TRBV7-8	TRBJ1-6	CASSLVGGSYNSPLHF	TGTGCCAGCAGCTTAGTTGGCGGCTCCTATAATTCACCCCTCCACTTT
.	TRBD2	TRBV20-1	TRBJ2-7	CSAPPDAAGGSPYEQYF	TGCAGTGCTCCACCCGATGCAGCGGGGGGGTCTCCCTACGAGCAGTACTTC
.	TRBD2	TRBV6-1	TRBJ2-2	CASSYQAGGPGGELFF	TGTGCCAGCAGTTATCAAGCGGGGGGGCCGGGAGGGGAGCTGTTTTTT
few	.	TRBV15	TRBJ1-3	CATSRDSRASGNTIYF	TGTGCCACCAGCAGAGATTCGAGAGCCTCTGGAAACACCATATATTTT
few	TRBD1	TRBV27	TRBJ1-2	CASSWTGGNYGYTF	TGTGCCAGCAGTTGGACAGGGGGGAACTATGGCTACACCTTC
.	TRBD1	TRBV7-2	TRBJ2-7	CASSADTGAEQYF	TGTGCCAGCAGCGCGGACACAGGGGCGGAGCAGTACTTC
few	TRBD2	TRBV20-1	TRBJ2-1	CSADSGGAGEQFF	TGCAGTGCCGATAGCGGGGGGGCTGGTGAGCAGTTCTTC
few	.	TRBV6-6	TRBJ1-5	CASSYSGADSNQPQHF	TGTGCCAGCAGTTACTCAGGCGCGGATAGCAATCAGCCCCAGCATTTT
.	.	TRBV5-1	TRBJ1-3	CASSLALRSSGNTIYF	TGCGCCAGCAGCTTGGCCCTCCGATCCTCTGGAAACACCATATATTTT
many	TRBD1	TRBV7-6	TRBJ2-5	CASSTFRDSLWETQYF	TGTGCCAGCAGCACATTCCGGGACAGTCTGTGGGAGACCCAGTACTTC
few	TRBD2	TRBV4-1	TRBJ2-7	CASSQAPRGAYEQYF	TGCGCCAGCAGCCAGGCCCCGCGGGGGGCCTACGAGCAGTACTTC
.	.	TRBV7-9	TRBJ2-2	CASSPEWGTGELFF	TGTGCCAGCAGCCCCGAGTGGGGGACCGGGGAGCTGTTTTTT
few	.	TRBV11-2	TRBJ2-2	CASSLAQVTGELFF	TGTGCCAGCAGCTTAGCTCAGGTCACCGGGGAGCTGTTTTTT